This T cell receptor (beta chain) was profiled in a study of blood T cells in healthy people across ages. Study-level points and caveats: In older individuals, TCR beta diversity per million T cells was lower, falling roughly linearly with age. Unsorted PBMCs prevented conclusive naive versus antigen-experienced comparison. Higher naive T cell percentage went strongly together with higher TCR beta diversity.

A remark on this clonotype: Its cognate antigen is unknown.

Combining a sample-barcoded 5' primer with a J-beta primer mix, a second PCR ran for about 6 to 11 cycles. All cDNA molecules were each tagged by a template-switch adaptor with 12 random nucleotides. TCRdb called the 5' RACE reads again in MiXCR, with one record for every CDR3 protein. The sample gives some 1.6 million distinct CDR3 sequences, roughly a third of which show up once; about 11% is in the top ten. J gave up 8 bases and V 2 bases, and 4 bases lay outside the gene matches. This CDR3 has 14 amino acids. This TCR derives from a woman younger than 45 in good health. V gene TRBV12-3 or TRBV12-4 combines with J gene TRBJ1-2; 11 bases line up with TRBD1. Material for sequencing was blood. The CDR3 DNA reads as TGTGCCAGCAGTTTACGGGACAGGGGGGGCGGCTACACCTTC. It encodes CASSLRDRGGGYTF.